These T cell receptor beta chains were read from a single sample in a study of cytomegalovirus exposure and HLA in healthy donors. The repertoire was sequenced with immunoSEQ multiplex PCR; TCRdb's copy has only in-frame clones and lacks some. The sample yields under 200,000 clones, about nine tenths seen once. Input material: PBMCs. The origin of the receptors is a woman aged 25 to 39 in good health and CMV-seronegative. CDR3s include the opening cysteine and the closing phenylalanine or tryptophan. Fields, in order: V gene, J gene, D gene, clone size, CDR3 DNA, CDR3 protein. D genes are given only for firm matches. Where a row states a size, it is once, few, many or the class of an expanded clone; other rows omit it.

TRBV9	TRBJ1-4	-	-	TGTGCCAGCAGCGTGGGCCAGTCGAATGAAAAACTGTTTTTT	CASSVGQSNEKLFF
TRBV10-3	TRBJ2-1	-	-	TGTGCCATCAGTGACCGTGGGAGTGGAGGTGAGCAGTTCTTC	CAISDRGSGGEQFF
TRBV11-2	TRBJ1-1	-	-	TGTGCCAGCAGCTTAGATGACAGGATCGAAGCTTTCTTT	CASSLDDRIEAFF
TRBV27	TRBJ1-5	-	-	TGTGCCAGCAGTTCAGGGGCCGGTCAGCCCCAGCATTTT	CASSSGAGQPQHF
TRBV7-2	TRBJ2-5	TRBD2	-	TGTGCCAGCAGCCTGAGACTAGCGGGAGATTTTGGAGAGACCCAGTACTTC	CASSLRLAGDFGETQYF
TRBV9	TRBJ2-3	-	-	TGTGCCAGCAGCCCCCGATTGGGGGGCGGCGATACGCAGTATTTT	CASSPRLGGGDTQYF
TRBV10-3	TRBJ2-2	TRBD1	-	TGTGCCATCAGTGATAACAGGGGGGAATTTTCCGGGGAGCTGTTTTTT	CAISDNRGEFSGELFF
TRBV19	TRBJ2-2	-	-	TGTGCCAGTAGTATTGCCCACACGAACACCGGGGAGCTGTTTTTT	CASSIAHTNTGELFF
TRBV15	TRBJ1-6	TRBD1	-	TGTGCCACCCACGGGACAGGGGGTAATTCACCCCTCCACTTT	CATHGTGGNSPLHF
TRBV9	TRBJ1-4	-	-	TGTGCCAGCGGGAGAACTAATGAAAAACTGTTTTTT	CASGRTNEKLFF
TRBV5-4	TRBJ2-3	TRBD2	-	TGTGCCAGCAGCTTGCAGCGGCGGGGGGGCACAGATACGCAGTATTTT	CASSLQRRGGTDTQYF
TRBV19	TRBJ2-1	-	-	TGTGCCAGTAGGGCGGAGGGGTCCTACAATGAGCAGTTCTTC	CASRAEGSYNEQFF
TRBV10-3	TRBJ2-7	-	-	TGTGCCATCAGTGCTAAGTCCTATCGGGGCGACGAGCAGTACTTC	CAISAKSYRGDEQYF
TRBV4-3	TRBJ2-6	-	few	TGCGCCAGCAGCCCGGAGGGTGATGGAGCCGGGGCCAACGTCCTGACTTTC	CASSPEGDGAGANVLTF
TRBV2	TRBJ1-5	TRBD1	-	TGTGCCAGCAGAGAAAACAGGGGACCCAATCAGCCCCAGCATTTT	CASRENRGPNQPQHF
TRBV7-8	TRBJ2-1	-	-	TGTGCCAGCAGCTGGGGACGCTCGGGGGAGCAGTTCTTC	CASSWGRSGEQFF
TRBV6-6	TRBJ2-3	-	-	TGTGCCAGCAGTTATAATGGGCACCTTAGCACAGATACGCAGTATTTT	CASSYNGHLSTDTQYF
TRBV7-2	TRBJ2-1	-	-	TGTGCCAGCAGCTTAGTTACAGTTGTAGTTGAGCAGTTCTTC	CASSLVTVVVEQFF
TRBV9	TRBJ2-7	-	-	TGTGCCAGCAGCGTAGGGTACAGATCCTACGAGCAGTACTTC	CASSVGYRSYEQYF
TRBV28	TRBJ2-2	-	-	TGTGCCAGCAGTTCCGCTACTAGCCACACCGGGGAGCTGTTTTTT	CASSSATSHTGELFF
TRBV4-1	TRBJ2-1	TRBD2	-	TGCGCCAGCAGCAAGGGCGGACTAGCGGGCTTCAATGAGCAGTTCTTC	CASSKGGLAGFNEQFF
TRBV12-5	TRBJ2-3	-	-	TGTGCTAGTGGTTTGGTACGGGCAGATACGCAGTATTTT	CASGLVRADTQYF
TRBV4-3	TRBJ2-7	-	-	TGCGCCAGCAGCCAAGACAGGACACCCCTCGAGCAGTACTTC	CASSQDRTPLEQYF
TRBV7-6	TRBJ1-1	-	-	TGTGCCAGCAGCTTAGGTTTTGTAGGACCTGAACGGGACACTGAAGCTTTCTTT	CASSLGFVGPERDTEAFF
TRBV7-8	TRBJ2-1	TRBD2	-	TGTGCCAGCAGCTTAAGTCTAGCGGGGGGGCTAGTCGACAATGAGCAGTTCTTC	CASSLSLAGGLVDNEQFF
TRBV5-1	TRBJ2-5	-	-	TGCGCCAGCAGCTTGTGGATAACAGAGACCCAGTACTTC	CASSLWITETQYF
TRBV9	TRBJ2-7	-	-	TGTGCCAGCAGCGCCCCCGGGGGAACCTACGAGCAGTACTTC	CASSAPGGTYEQYF
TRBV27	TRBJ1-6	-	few	TGTGCCAGCAGATTATGGGTCCACACCCTCCACTTT	CASRLWVHTLHF
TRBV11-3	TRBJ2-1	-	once	TGTGCCAGCAGCCGTGGCCCTAGGAGTGAGCAGTTCTTC	CASSRGPRSEQFF
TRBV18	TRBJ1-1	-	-	TGTGCCAGCTCACCAAGTTCTCGGACATCGAACACTGAAGCTTTCTTT	CASSPSSRTSNTEAFF
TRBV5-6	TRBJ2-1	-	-	TGTGCCAGCAGCTTGATGGCTAGCGCGTTGAACAATGAGCAGTTCTTC	CASSLMASALNNEQFF
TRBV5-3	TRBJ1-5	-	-	TGTGCCAGAAGCTTGGCTTACCTGAGATTTTGGAGGGATCAGCCCCAGCATTTT	CARSLAYLRFWRDQPQHF
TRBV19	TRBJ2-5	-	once	TGTGCCAGTAGTATTCGAGGGGGTTCGTCAGGAGAGACCCAGTACTTC	CASSIRGGSSGETQYF
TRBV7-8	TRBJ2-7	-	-	TGTGCCAGCAGCTTAGTTGGGCAGCGCAGCTCCTACGAGCAGTACTTC	CASSLVGQRSSYEQYF
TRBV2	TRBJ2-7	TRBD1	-	TGTGCCAGCAGTGACGGGGACAGGGCCTACGAGCAGTACTTC	CASSDGDRAYEQYF
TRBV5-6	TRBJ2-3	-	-	TGTGCCAGCAATCATAGGCAGGACACAGATACGCAGTATTTT	CASNHRQDTDTQYF
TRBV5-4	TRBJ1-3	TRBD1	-	TGTGCCAGCAGCATGGGACAGGGGGCACCTGGAAACACCATATATTTT	CASSMGQGAPGNTIYF
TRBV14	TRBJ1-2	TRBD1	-	TGTGCCAGCAGCCTGGGACAGGGGGACGGCTACACCTTC	CASSLGQGDGYTF
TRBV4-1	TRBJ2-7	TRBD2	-	TGCGCCAGCAAGCTCGGGACTAGCTCCTACGAGCAGTACTTC	CASKLGTSSYEQYF
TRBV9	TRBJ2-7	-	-	TGTGCCAGCAGCCGCGACGGAGTCCGGGACTCTTCCTACGAGCAGTACTTC	CASSRDGVRDSSYEQYF